Listed below are T cell receptor beta chains from one sample, sequenced in a study of T cell changes during pregnancy in multiple sclerosis. Sequencing used immunoSEQ multiplex PCR; TCRdb keeps in-frame clones, though not all of them. The repertoire holds about 73,000 clones, with about nine tenths as singletons. The specimen comprised peripheral blood, sampled after pregnancy. The source is a female donor in good health, enrolled as a control in a pregnancy study. Each CDR3 is given with its conserved first and last residue. The D gene is left open where the match is weak. Not every row has a clone size; where given, it reads once, few, many or a size class.

v_call: TRBV7-6; clone_size: NA; d_call: TRBD2; j_call: TRBJ2-3; cdr3_nt: TGTGCCAGCAGCTTGCTAGCGGGGAGCACAGATACGCAGTATTTT; cdr3_aa: CASSLLAGSTDTQYF
v_call: TRBV7-2; clone_size: NA; d_call: NA; j_call: TRBJ1-1; cdr3_nt: TGTGCCAGCAGCTTAGGGCAGGGTCGTACTGAAGCTTTCTTT; cdr3_aa: CASSLGQGRTEAFF
v_call: TRBV5-6; clone_size: NA; d_call: TRBD1; j_call: TRBJ1-2; cdr3_nt: TGTGCCAGCAGACCAGGGGGCGAATATGGCTACACCTTC; cdr3_aa: CASRPGGEYGYTF
v_call: TRBV6-6; clone_size: NA; d_call: NA; j_call: TRBJ1-1; cdr3_nt: TGTGCCAGCAGGACAGTAGGGGGGGACACTGAAGCTTTCTTT; cdr3_aa: CASRTVGGDTEAFF
v_call: TRBV5-1; clone_size: NA; d_call: NA; j_call: TRBJ1-1; cdr3_nt: TGCGCCAGCAGCTTGGGCAGGGAGAACACTGAAGCTTTCTTT; cdr3_aa: CASSLGRENTEAFF
v_call: TRBV19; clone_size: few; d_call: TRBD2; j_call: TRBJ2-2; cdr3_nt: TGTGCCAGTAGTTTTAGCGGGGCAGTCACCGGGGAGCTGTTTTTT; cdr3_aa: CASSFSGAVTGELFF
v_call: TRBV11-3; clone_size: NA; d_call: TRBD1; j_call: TRBJ2-2; cdr3_nt: TGTGCCAGCAGCCCTAGGGGACAGGTTAACACCGGGGAGCTGTTTTTT; cdr3_aa: CASSPRGQVNTGELFF
v_call: TRBV7-9; clone_size: NA; d_call: TRBD1; j_call: TRBJ2-3; cdr3_nt: TGTGCCAGCAGCGTTACAGGGGCAGATACGCAGTATTTT; cdr3_aa: CASSVTGADTQYF
v_call: TRBV10-1; clone_size: NA; d_call: NA; j_call: TRBJ1-1; cdr3_nt: TGCGCCAGCAGTGGGGGAGGCGGAACGGACGAAGCTTTCTTT; cdr3_aa: CASSGGGGTDEAFF
v_call: TRBV6-6; clone_size: NA; d_call: TRBD2; j_call: TRBJ2-3; cdr3_nt: TGTGCCAGCAGTGGGCGGGGGGGCGCAGATACGCAGTATTTT; cdr3_aa: CASSGRGGADTQYF
v_call: TRBV7-6; clone_size: NA; d_call: NA; j_call: TRBJ2-3; cdr3_nt: TGTGCCAGCAGCTTAGCGGCCACAGATACGCAGTATTTT; cdr3_aa: CASSLAATDTQYF
v_call: TRBV4-1; clone_size: NA; d_call: NA; j_call: TRBJ1-1; cdr3_nt: TGCGCCAGCAGCCTGTTTGGACAGCAGAACACTGAAGCTTTCTTT; cdr3_aa: CASSLFGQQNTEAFF
v_call: TRBV6-1; clone_size: NA; d_call: NA; j_call: TRBJ1-5; cdr3_nt: TGTGCCAGCAGTGAACTCAGGGGATCTTCGGCCCAGCATTTT; cdr3_aa: CASSELRGSSAQHF
v_call: TRBV15; clone_size: once; d_call: TRBD1; j_call: TRBJ2-3; cdr3_nt: TGTGCCACCAGCAGAACAGGGGCTTTCACAGATACGCAGTATTTT; cdr3_aa: CATSRTGAFTDTQYF
v_call: TRBV14; clone_size: once; d_call: TRBD2; j_call: TRBJ2-5; cdr3_nt: TGTGCCAGCAGCAACACTCTAGCGGGGACCCAGTACTTC; cdr3_aa: CASSNTLAGTQYF
v_call: TRBV7-9; clone_size: NA; d_call: TRBD2; j_call: TRBJ2-7; cdr3_nt: TGTGCCAGCAGCTTAGCGGGTAGCGGGGGTCGTACTAAACGCTACGAGCAGTACTTC; cdr3_aa: CASSLAGSGGRTKRYEQYF
v_call: TRBV30; clone_size: once; d_call: TRBD2; j_call: TRBJ2-3; cdr3_nt: TGTGCCTGGAGCAGGAAATCCGCCGGGACTAGAGTTCGAACAGATACGCAGTATTTT; cdr3_aa: CAWSRKSAGTRVRTDTQYF
v_call: TRBV5-4; clone_size: NA; d_call: TRBD2; j_call: TRBJ2-2; cdr3_nt: TGTGCCAGCAGCCCGAGCCTAGCGGACGCGAACACCGGGGAGCTGTTTTTT; cdr3_aa: CASSPSLADANTGELFF
v_call: TRBV7-9; clone_size: few; d_call: NA; j_call: TRBJ1-2; cdr3_nt: TGTGCCAGCAGCTTAGGTCTGGGGGACTCTGGCTACACCTTC; cdr3_aa: CASSLGLGDSGYTF
v_call: TRBV5-6; clone_size: NA; d_call: NA; j_call: TRBJ2-7; cdr3_nt: TGTGCCAGCAGCTTGAAGCTGCAATCCTACGAGCAGTACTTC; cdr3_aa: CASSLKLQSYEQYF
v_call: TRBV18; clone_size: NA; d_call: NA; j_call: TRBJ2-2; cdr3_nt: TGTGCCAGCTCACCACTGGTAGCCTTCACCGGGGAGCTGTTTTTT; cdr3_aa: CASSPLVAFTGELFF
v_call: TRBV7-2; clone_size: NA; d_call: NA; j_call: TRBJ2-2; cdr3_nt: TGTGCCAGCAGCTCCCCTAACACCGGGGAGCTGTTTTTT; cdr3_aa: CASSSPNTGELFF
v_call: TRBV30; clone_size: NA; d_call: TRBD2; j_call: TRBJ2-5; cdr3_nt: TGTGCCTGGAGTCCTGGAGCGGGAGACCGGGAGACCCAGTACTTC; cdr3_aa: CAWSPGAGDRETQYF
v_call: TRBV9; clone_size: NA; d_call: NA; j_call: TRBJ2-3; cdr3_nt: TGTGCCAGCAGCCCAGGGGGAGCGGGAGCCTGGCCAGATACGCAGTATTTT; cdr3_aa: CASSPGGAGAWPDTQYF
v_call: TRBV10-3; clone_size: NA; d_call: TRBD2; j_call: TRBJ2-1; cdr3_nt: TGTGCCATTTCCCAGGGGACTAGCAATGAGCAGTTCTTC; cdr3_aa: CAISQGTSNEQFF
v_call: TRBV7-2; clone_size: NA; d_call: NA; j_call: TRBJ1-3; cdr3_nt: TGTGCCAGCAGCTTAGTCGGACAGACCTACTCTGGAAACACCATATATTTT; cdr3_aa: CASSLVGQTYSGNTIYF
v_call: TRBV29-1; clone_size: NA; d_call: NA; j_call: TRBJ1-2; cdr3_nt: TGCAGCGTTGCGTTGGGGGAGGGCTATGGCTACACCTTC; cdr3_aa: CSVALGEGYGYTF
v_call: TRBV6-1; clone_size: NA; d_call: TRBD1; j_call: TRBJ1-1; cdr3_nt: TGTGCCAGCAGTGAAGCCAGGGGGCGCGTAGAAGCTTTCTTT; cdr3_aa: CASSEARGRVEAFF
v_call: TRBV14; clone_size: NA; d_call: NA; j_call: TRBJ2-7; cdr3_nt: TGTGCCAGCAGCCAAGATGGGACACGTACCTACGAGCAGTACTTC; cdr3_aa: CASSQDGTRTYEQYF
v_call: TRBV9; clone_size: NA; d_call: NA; j_call: TRBJ1-1; cdr3_nt: TGTGCCAGCAGCCCCCTGACAGGAAGAAGTACTGAAGCTTTCTTT; cdr3_aa: CASSPLTGRSTEAFF
v_call: TRBV10-3; clone_size: NA; d_call: TRBD2; j_call: TRBJ2-2; cdr3_nt: TGTGCCATCGGGACTAGCGGGATCGGGGAGCTGTTTTTT; cdr3_aa: CAIGTSGIGELFF
v_call: TRBV9; clone_size: NA; d_call: NA; j_call: TRBJ1-4; cdr3_nt: TGTGCCAGCAGCGTCTCCCCTAGGAATGAAAAACTGTTTTTT; cdr3_aa: CASSVSPRNEKLFF
v_call: TRBV18; clone_size: NA; d_call: NA; j_call: TRBJ1-2; cdr3_nt: TGTGCCAGCTCCCAGGGTAACTATGGCTACACCTTC; cdr3_aa: CASSQGNYGYTF